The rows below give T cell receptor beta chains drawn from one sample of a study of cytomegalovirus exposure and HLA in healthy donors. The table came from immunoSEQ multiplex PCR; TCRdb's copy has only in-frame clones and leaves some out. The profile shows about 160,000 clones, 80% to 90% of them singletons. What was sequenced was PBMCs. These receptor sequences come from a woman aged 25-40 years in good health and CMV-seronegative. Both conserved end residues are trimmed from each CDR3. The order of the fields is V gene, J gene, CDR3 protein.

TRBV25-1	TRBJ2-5	ASIDQETQY
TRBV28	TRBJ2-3	ASSLGPGGFSTDTQY
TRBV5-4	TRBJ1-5	ASSTGGTGGSTGPQH
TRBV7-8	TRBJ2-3	ASSSGVYSDTQY
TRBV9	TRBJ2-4	ASSVGPPGPQNIQY
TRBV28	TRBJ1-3	ATHRAGVSGNTIY
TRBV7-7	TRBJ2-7	ASSLQEGIPYEQY
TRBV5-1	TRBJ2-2	ASSLADKNTGELF
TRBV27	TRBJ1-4	ASRPNNQQGGEKLF
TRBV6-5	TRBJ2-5	ASSYRSGGPETQY
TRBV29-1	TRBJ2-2	SGGAAVGGELF
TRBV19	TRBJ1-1	ASSTSSGTEAF
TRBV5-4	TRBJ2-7	ASRRGQLPYEQY
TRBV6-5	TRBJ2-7	ASSYSSSGDYEQY
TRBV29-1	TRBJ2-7	SAATGEGYEQY
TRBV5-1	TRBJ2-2	ASSSVDRDGAGELF
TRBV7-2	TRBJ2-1	ASSFGINSYNEQF
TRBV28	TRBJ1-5	ATAGGYQPQH
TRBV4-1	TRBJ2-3	ASSQQSTPSTDTQY
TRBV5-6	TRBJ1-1	ASILYDNLLTEAF
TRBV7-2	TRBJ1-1	ASSFLDSPEAF
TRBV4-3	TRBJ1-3	ASSQGTVDSGNTIY
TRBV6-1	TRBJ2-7	ASSALSGVEQY
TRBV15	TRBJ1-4	ATSRVPGTNEKLF
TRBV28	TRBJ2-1	ASSTTDRVFGNEQF
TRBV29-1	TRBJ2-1	SVEKGGSEQF
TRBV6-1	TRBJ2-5	ASTAVTGSRETQY
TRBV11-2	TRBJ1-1	ASSLDMGTEAF